Given below is one TCR beta chain in context. As yet, its antigen is unknown. This specimen comes from a study of cytomegalovirus exposure and HLA in healthy donors. Study results and caveats: When the data were analyzed later, several of the most significant clusters appeared to be linked to common viral pathogens.

V dropped 3 bases and J dropped 4 bases, with 19 bases sitting between them. The CDR3 is 16 residues long. CDR1 and CDR2 (germline): SGHNT, YYREEE (reference sequence). PCR used 60 Vbeta primers and 13 Jbeta primers. The data were produced by immunoSEQ multiplex PCR, yet TCRdb's version contains in-frame clones alone and is incomplete. Of under 200,000 clones listed, around three quarters were seen once; the top ten hold approximately 3%. The J gene is TRBJ1-2, the V gene TRBV5-4; D gene ambiguous. This clonotype was sampled from a woman aged 35 to 49 in good health and CMV-seronegative. The sequenced sample consisted of PBMCs. CDR3: CASSSGLAGRLYGYTF. The CDR3 DNA follows: TGTGCCAGCAGCTCGGGATTGGCGGGAAGACTCTATGGCTACACCTTC.